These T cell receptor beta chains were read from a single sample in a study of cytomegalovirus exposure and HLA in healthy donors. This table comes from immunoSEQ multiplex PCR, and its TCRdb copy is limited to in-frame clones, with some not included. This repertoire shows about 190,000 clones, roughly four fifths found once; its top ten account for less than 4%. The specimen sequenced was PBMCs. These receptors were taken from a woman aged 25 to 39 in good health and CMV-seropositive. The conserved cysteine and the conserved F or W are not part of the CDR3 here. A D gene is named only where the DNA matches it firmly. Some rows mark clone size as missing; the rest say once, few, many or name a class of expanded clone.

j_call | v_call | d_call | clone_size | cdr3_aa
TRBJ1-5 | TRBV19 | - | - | ASSMGGYSNQPQH
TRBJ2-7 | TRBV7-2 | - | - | ASSLSAGEQY
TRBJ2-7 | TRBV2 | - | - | ASSAQGVTYEQY
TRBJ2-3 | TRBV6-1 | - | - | ASSEGLADTQY
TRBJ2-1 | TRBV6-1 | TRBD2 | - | ASRLAEGNEQF
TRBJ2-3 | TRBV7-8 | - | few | ASSLGIGSPEADTQY
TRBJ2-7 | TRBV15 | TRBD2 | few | ATSPGAGTSGYEQY
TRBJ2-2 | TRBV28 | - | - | ASSLVRGKNTGELF
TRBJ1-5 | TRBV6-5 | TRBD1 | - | ASSPGQGRKPQH
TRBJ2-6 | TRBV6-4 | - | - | ASSEQPSGANVLT
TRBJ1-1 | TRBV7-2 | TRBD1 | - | ASSPWTGVVSEAF
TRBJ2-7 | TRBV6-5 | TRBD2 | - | ASSLSGGWSEQY
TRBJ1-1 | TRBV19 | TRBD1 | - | ASSIVSGGPRGTEAF
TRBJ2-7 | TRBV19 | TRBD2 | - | ASSIALAGVYEQY
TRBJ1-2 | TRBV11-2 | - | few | ASSLAGGGYGYT
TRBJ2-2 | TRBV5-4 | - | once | ASSLGHLGNTGELF
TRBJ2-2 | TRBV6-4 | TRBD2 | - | ASTSSGSGGELF
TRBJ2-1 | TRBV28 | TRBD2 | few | ASSLVLAGNQDNEQF
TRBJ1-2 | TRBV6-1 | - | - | ASSGADRTTWGYT
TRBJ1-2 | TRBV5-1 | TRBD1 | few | ASSLQTGSDYGYT
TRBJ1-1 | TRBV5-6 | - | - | ASSPTETGAPEAF
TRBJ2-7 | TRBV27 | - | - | ASVRDWFYEQY
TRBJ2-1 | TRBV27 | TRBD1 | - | ASSLWDRASYNEQF
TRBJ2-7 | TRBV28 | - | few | ASSRGNRYEQY
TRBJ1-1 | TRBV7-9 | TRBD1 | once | ASRKGTGNTEAF
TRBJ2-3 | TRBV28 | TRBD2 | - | ASSFPIGTSGPTDTQY
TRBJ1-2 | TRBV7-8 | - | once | ASSPRIKEGYT
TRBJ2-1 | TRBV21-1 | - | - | ASTLQDHNEQF
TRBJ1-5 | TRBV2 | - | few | ASSETGLGGQPQH